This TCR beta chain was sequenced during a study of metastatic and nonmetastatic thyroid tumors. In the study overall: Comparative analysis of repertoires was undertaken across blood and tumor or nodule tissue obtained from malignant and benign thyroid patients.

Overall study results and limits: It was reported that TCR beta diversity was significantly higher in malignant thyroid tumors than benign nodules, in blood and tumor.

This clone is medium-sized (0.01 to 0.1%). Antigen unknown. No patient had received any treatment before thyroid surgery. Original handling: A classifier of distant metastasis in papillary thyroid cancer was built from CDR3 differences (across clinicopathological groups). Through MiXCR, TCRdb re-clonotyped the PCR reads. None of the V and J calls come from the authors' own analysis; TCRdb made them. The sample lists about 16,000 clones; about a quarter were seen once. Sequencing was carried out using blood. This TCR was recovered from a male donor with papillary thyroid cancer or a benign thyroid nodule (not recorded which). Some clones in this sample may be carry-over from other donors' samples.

In DNA, the CDR3 is TGTGCCAGCAGAAACAGGGTCGTAGGTTCACCCCTCCACTTT. This encodes CASRNRVVGSPLHF. J is TRBJ1-6 and V is TRBV6-1; D may be TRBD1 (6 bases). V was pared by 6 bases and J by 9 bases, with 15 bases between. Per germline, CDR1 MNHNS and CDR2 SASEGT. The CDR3 length is 14 residues.